This T cell receptor (beta chain) appears in the sequencing data of a study of cytomegalovirus exposure and HLA in healthy donors. Study-wide context: Across 350 to 500 genotyped donors, 65% to 90% landed in the Caucasian-associated ancestry cluster.

Trimming stripped 9 bases from V and 8 bases from J, with 21 bases between. This CDR3 comprises 14 residues. CDR1 is SGHRS and CDR2 is YFSETQ in the germline V gene. Study-wide results and limits: After further analysis at a later stage, under 20,000 TCR beta sequences were associated with HLA alleles at 0.05 false discovery rate.

PCR used 60 Vbeta primers and 13 Jbeta primers. Sequenced by immunoSEQ multiplex PCR; TCRdb stores in-frame clones only, minus some. The table records under 150,000 clones, 70% to 85% of them present only once. This clone was seen a handful of times. Its cognate antigen is unknown. The chain employs TRBV5-1 and TRBJ2-1; a weak D match, TRBD2 (7 bases). This sequence originates from a middle-aged woman in good health and CMV-seropositive. The sequencing sample was made of PBMCs. This CDR3 is CATREGGGRHEQFF. CDR3 nucleotides: TGCGCCACCCGCGAGGGGGGGGGAAGGCATGAGCAGTTCTTC.